Sequencing of this T cell receptor (beta chain) was carried out in a study of cytomegalovirus exposure and HLA in healthy donors. Study as a whole: A later analysis reported the roughly 130 validation repertoires used the same platform as the roughly 700 first-cohort repertoires.

This clone appeared a single time. The antigen remains unidentified. The study, taken as a whole, reports: Listed as cytomegalovirus-associated were 150 or so TCR beta chains. High sensitivity and specificity were reportedly achieved when the classifier diagnosed cytomegalovirus status.

V shed 2 bases and J shed 4 bases, with 12 bases lying between them. CDR1 and CDR2 from the germline V gene are MNHNS and SASEGT. This CDR3 is 15 amino acids long. This table comes from immunoSEQ multiplex PCR, and its TCRdb copy is limited to in-frame clones, with some not included. This table has 100,000 to 120,000 clones, approximately 89% appearing once. This TCR came from a woman in her late teens or twenties in good health and CMV-seronegative. Material for sequencing was PBMCs. The V gene is TRBV6-1, the J gene TRBJ1-3; D possibly corresponds to TRBD1 (5 bases). The CDR3 DNA reads TGTGCCAGCAGTGAATCGCAGGGTCTCGGAAACACCATATATTTT. This gives the protein CASSESQGLGNTIYF.